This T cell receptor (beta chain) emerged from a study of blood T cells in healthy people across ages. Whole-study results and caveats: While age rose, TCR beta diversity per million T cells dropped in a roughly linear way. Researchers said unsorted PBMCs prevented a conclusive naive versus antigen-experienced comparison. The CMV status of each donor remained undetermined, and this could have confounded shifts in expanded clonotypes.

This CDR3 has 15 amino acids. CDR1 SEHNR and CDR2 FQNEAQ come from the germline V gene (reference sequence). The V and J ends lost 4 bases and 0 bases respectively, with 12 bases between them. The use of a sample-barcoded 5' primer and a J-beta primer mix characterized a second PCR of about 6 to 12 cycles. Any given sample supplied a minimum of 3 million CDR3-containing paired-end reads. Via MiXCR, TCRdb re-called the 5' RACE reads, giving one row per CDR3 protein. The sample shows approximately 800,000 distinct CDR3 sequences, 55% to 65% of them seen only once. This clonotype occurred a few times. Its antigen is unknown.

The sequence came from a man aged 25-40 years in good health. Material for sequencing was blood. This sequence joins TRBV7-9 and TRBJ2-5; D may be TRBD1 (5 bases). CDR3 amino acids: CASSYLRADQETQYF. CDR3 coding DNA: TGTGCCAGCAGCTACCTCAGGGCGGACCAAGAGACCCAGTACTTC.